The clone carrying this T cell receptor beta chain was counted between two and nine times. These data belong to a study of blood T cell repertoires in COVID-19. Background on the study: Both acute and convalescent COVID-19 samples were obtained from the United States, Italy and Spain. T cells, B-cell-depleted T cells, or PBMCs supplied cDNA or gDNA.

The CDR3 loop spans 14 amino acids. The germline V and J ends were trimmed by 5 bases and 5 bases, with 15 bases remaining between them. Per the germline V gene, CDR1 is SGHAT and CDR2 is FQNNGV. Authors' analysis steps: Amplified reference gene primers provided the basis for estimating nucleated cell counts. Sequencing used immunoSEQ multiplex PCR; TCRdb keeps in-frame clones, though not all of them. That table furnishes V, J and clone size, whereas the DNA furnished D and trimming. The sample holds some 280,000 clones, around four fifths seen once. The sequence was collected from a woman aged 45-60 years with active or convalescent COVID-19. Sequencing used peripheral blood. J is TRBJ1-1 and V is TRBV11-2; D call uncertain. The DNA for the CDR3 is TGTGCCAGCAGCGTTCGACTAGCGGGAACTGAAGCTTTCTTT. Amino acid sequence: CASSVRLAGTEAFF.